The rows below give T cell receptor beta chains drawn from one sample of a study of blood T cell repertoires in COVID-19. Clones were sequenced by immunoSEQ multiplex PCR, and TCRdb holds only the in-frame ones, with some missing. The table shows over 200,000 clones, with 86% occurring only once. Sequencing was done on a sample of PBMCs or T cells enriched from blood (not recorded which). Receptors originate from a woman aged 45-65 years in a cohort exposed to, infected with or recovered from COVID-19 (not recorded which). Both conserved end residues are part of each CDR3. The order of the fields is J gene, V gene, D gene, clone size, CDR3 protein, CDR3 DNA. The D gene is left open where the match is weak. Some rows have no size entry. The others give once, few or many, or a class for an expanded clone.

J gene: TRBJ2-7
V gene: TRBV11-2
D gene: NA
clone size: NA
CDR3 protein: CASSQVHSLGQYF
CDR3 DNA: TGTGCCAGCAGCCAAGTTCACAGTTTGGGGCAGTACTTC

J gene: TRBJ2-7
V gene: TRBV7-9
D gene: TRBD1
clone size: NA
CDR3 protein: CASSFRDRGIHEQYF
CDR3 DNA: TGTGCCAGCAGCTTCCGGGACAGGGGGATCCACGAGCAGTACTTC

J gene: TRBJ1-5
V gene: TRBV6-5
D gene: NA
clone size: NA
CDR3 protein: CASNINSNQPQHF
CDR3 DNA: TGTGCCAGCAACATAAACAGCAATCAGCCCCAGCATTTT

J gene: TRBJ2-3
V gene: TRBV4-2
D gene: TRBD2
clone size: NA
CDR3 protein: CASSQTRGGGGDTQYF
CDR3 DNA: TGTGCCAGCAGCCAAACTCGGGGGGGCGGGGGAGATACGCAGTATTTT

J gene: TRBJ2-1
V gene: TRBV28
D gene: TRBD1
clone size: NA
CDR3 protein: CASRLGGQGDNEQFF
CDR3 DNA: TGTGCCAGCAGGTTAGGGGGCCAGGGAGACAATGAGCAGTTCTTC

J gene: TRBJ2-7
V gene: TRBV6-2/TRBV6-3
D gene: TRBD1
clone size: NA
CDR3 protein: CASSRRTGGTNEQYF
CDR3 DNA: TGTGCCAGCAGCAGACGGACAGGGGGCACTAACGAGCAGTACTTC

J gene: TRBJ1-5
V gene: TRBV10-3
D gene: NA
clone size: NA
CDR3 protein: CAISEEEISQPQHF
CDR3 DNA: TGTGCCATCAGTGAGGAAGAGATTTCCCAGCCCCAGCATTTT

J gene: TRBJ1-4
V gene: TRBV5-1
D gene: NA
clone size: NA
CDR3 protein: CASSLGLGGEKLFF
CDR3 DNA: TGCGCCAGCAGCTTGGGGCTCGGGGGTGAAAAACTGTTTTTT

J gene: TRBJ2-1
V gene: TRBV7-9
D gene: NA
clone size: NA
CDR3 protein: CASIPSSRDTVTNEQFF
CDR3 DNA: TGTGCCAGCATCCCCTCCAGCAGGGACACTGTCACTAATGAGCAGTTCTTC

J gene: TRBJ1-5
V gene: TRBV6-1
D gene: TRBD1
clone size: NA
CDR3 protein: CASSDSGQGTGQPQHF
CDR3 DNA: TGTGCCAGCAGTGATTCGGGACAGGGTACGGGGCAGCCCCAGCATTTT

J gene: TRBJ1-5
V gene: TRBV2
D gene: NA
clone size: NA
CDR3 protein: CASCLVGQPQHF
CDR3 DNA: TGTGCCAGCTGTTTAGTCGGTCAGCCCCAGCATTTT

J gene: TRBJ1-1
V gene: TRBV5-1
D gene: TRBD1
clone size: NA
CDR3 protein: CASSSFRTGNTEAFF
CDR3 DNA: TGCGCCAGCAGCTCTTTCAGGACAGGGAACACTGAAGCTTTCTTT

J gene: TRBJ2-3
V gene: TRBV18
D gene: NA
clone size: once
CDR3 protein: CASSRDMDTQYF
CDR3 DNA: TGTGCCAGCTCCCGCGATATGGATACGCAGTATTTT

J gene: TRBJ1-6
V gene: TRBV5-1
D gene: NA
clone size: NA
CDR3 protein: CASSLMGADNSPLHF
CDR3 DNA: TGCGCCAGCAGCTTGATGGGGGCGGATAATTCACCCCTCCACTTT

J gene: TRBJ2-3
V gene: TRBV7-8
D gene: NA
clone size: NA
CDR3 protein: CASSRDPGGDTQYF
CDR3 DNA: TGTGCCAGCAGCCGAGATCCAGGGGGGGATACGCAGTATTTT

J gene: TRBJ1-6
V gene: TRBV21-1
D gene: NA
clone size: NA
CDR3 protein: CASSTARVGGSSSPLHF
CDR3 DNA: TGTGCCAGCAGCACCGCCCGGGTGGGAGGGTCGTCTTCACCCCTCCACTTT

J gene: TRBJ2-7
V gene: TRBV3-1/TRBV3-2
D gene: TRBD2
clone size: few
CDR3 protein: CASSQTSGGVLGYEQYF
CDR3 DNA: TGTGCCAGCAGCCAAACTAGCGGGGGGGTGTTAGGCTACGAGCAGTACTTC

J gene: TRBJ1-2
V gene: TRBV10-3
D gene: NA
clone size: NA
CDR3 protein: CAISESNPGTDYGYTF
CDR3 DNA: TGTGCCATCAGTGAGTCGAATCCGGGGACTGACTATGGCTACACCTTC

J gene: TRBJ1-1
V gene: TRBV6-1
D gene: TRBD1
clone size: few
CDR3 protein: CASSEATGTFF
CDR3 DNA: TGTGCCAGCAGTGAAGCGACAGGGACTTTCTTT

J gene: TRBJ1-1
V gene: TRBV2
D gene: NA
clone size: NA
CDR3 protein: CASSVQLNTEAFF
CDR3 DNA: TGTGCCAGCAGTGTTCAGTTGAACACTGAAGCTTTCTTT

J gene: TRBJ1-6
V gene: TRBV7-2
D gene: TRBD1
clone size: NA
CDR3 protein: CASSPPGQRYNSPLHF
CDR3 DNA: TGTGCCAGCAGCCCACCGGGACAGCGCTATAATTCACCCCTCCACTTT

J gene: TRBJ2-5
V gene: TRBV5-6
D gene: NA
clone size: NA
CDR3 protein: CASSFRVFQETQYF
CDR3 DNA: TGTGCCAGCAGCTTCAGGGTATTCCAAGAGACCCAGTACTTC

J gene: TRBJ1-2
V gene: TRBV7-9
D gene: NA
clone size: few
CDR3 protein: CASSLATGYGYTF
CDR3 DNA: TGTGCCAGCAGCTTAGCTACGGGATATGGCTACACCTTC

J gene: TRBJ1-4
V gene: TRBV7-9
D gene: TRBD1
clone size: NA
CDR3 protein: CASSLIVNRGKEKLFF
CDR3 DNA: TGTGCCAGCAGCTTAATTGTGAACAGGGGGAAGGAAAAACTGTTTTTT

J gene: TRBJ1-2
V gene: TRBV6-5
D gene: NA
clone size: few
CDR3 protein: CASSYSRWRTYGYTF
CDR3 DNA: TGTGCCAGCAGTTACTCCCGGTGGAGGACCTATGGCTACACCTTC

J gene: TRBJ1-1
V gene: TRBV6-8
D gene: NA
clone size: NA
CDR3 protein: CASSYHAGRDGDTEAFF
CDR3 DNA: TGTGCCAGCAGTTACCACGCGGGGAGGGACGGGGACACTGAAGCTTTCTTT

J gene: TRBJ1-2
V gene: TRBV21-1
D gene: NA
clone size: NA
CDR3 protein: CASKARTGHGYTF
CDR3 DNA: TGTGCCAGCAAGGCCCGGACAGGGCATGGCTACACCTTC

J gene: TRBJ1-2
V gene: TRBV9
D gene: TRBD1
clone size: NA
CDR3 protein: CASSVSGTGLESGYTF
CDR3 DNA: TGTGCCAGCAGCGTTTCCGGGACAGGGCTAGAGAGTGGCTACACCTTC

J gene: TRBJ2-5
V gene: TRBV9
D gene: TRBD2
clone size: NA
CDR3 protein: CASSALTSGGGETQYF
CDR3 DNA: TGTGCCAGCAGCGCCCTGACTAGCGGGGGGGGAGAGACCCAGTACTTC

J gene: TRBJ2-4
V gene: TRBV4-3
D gene: NA
clone size: NA
CDR3 protein: CASSQDRGGNIQYF
CDR3 DNA: TGCGCCAGCAGCCAAGATAGGGGGGGGAACATTCAGTACTTC

J gene: TRBJ1-4
V gene: TRBV15
D gene: TRBD1
clone size: NA
CDR3 protein: CATSSRDRGEVGEKLFF
CDR3 DNA: TGTGCCACCAGCAGCCGGGACAGGGGTGAGGTGGGAGAAAAACTGTTTTTT

J gene: TRBJ1-1
V gene: TRBV19
D gene: NA
clone size: NA
CDR3 protein: CASSFTGTLNTEAFF
CDR3 DNA: TGTGCCAGTAGTTTTACCGGGACACTGAACACTGAAGCTTTCTTT

J gene: TRBJ1-2
V gene: TRBV5-5
D gene: TRBD1
clone size: NA
CDR3 protein: CASSWTGEEGYTF
CDR3 DNA: TGTGCCAGCAGCTGGACAGGGGAAGAAGGCTACACCTTC

J gene: TRBJ2-1
V gene: TRBV6-6
D gene: TRBD2
clone size: NA
CDR3 protein: CASSNLGLGTHNEQFF
CDR3 DNA: TGTGCCAGCAGCAACCTGGGACTAGGGACCCACAATGAGCAGTTCTTC

J gene: TRBJ1-2
V gene: TRBV5-1
D gene: NA
clone size: NA
CDR3 protein: CASSLATGKYGYTF
CDR3 DNA: TGCGCCAGCAGCTTGGCTACAGGGAAATATGGCTACACCTTC

J gene: TRBJ1-1
V gene: TRBV29-1
D gene: TRBD1
clone size: few
CDR3 protein: CSAKTGSRTEAFF
CDR3 DNA: TGCAGCGCAAAGACAGGGAGTCGGACTGAAGCTTTCTTT

J gene: TRBJ1-5
V gene: TRBV3-1/TRBV3-2
D gene: NA
clone size: NA
CDR3 protein: CASSNREDQPQHF
CDR3 DNA: TGTGCCAGCAGCAACAGGGAAGATCAGCCCCAGCATTTT

J gene: TRBJ2-7
V gene: TRBV15
D gene: NA
clone size: NA
CDR3 protein: CATSRAGYEQYF
CDR3 DNA: TGTGCCACCAGCAGAGCCGGCTACGAGCAGTACTTC

J gene: TRBJ1-3
V gene: TRBV3-1/TRBV3-2
D gene: TRBD1
clone size: NA
CDR3 protein: CASSQVGDRGFGNTIYF
CDR3 DNA: TGTGCCAGCAGCCAAGTTGGAGACAGGGGTTTTGGAAACACCATATATTTT

J gene: TRBJ2-7
V gene: TRBV2
D gene: TRBD1
clone size: NA
CDR3 protein: CASKPGQGREQYF
CDR3 DNA: TGTGCCAGCAAGCCGGGACAGGGGCGCGAGCAGTACTTC

J gene: TRBJ2-7
V gene: TRBV12-2
D gene: NA
clone size: NA
CDR3 protein: CASRLLAYEQYF
CDR3 DNA: TGTGCAAGTCGCCTCCTCGCCTACGAGCAGTACTTC

J gene: TRBJ1-1
V gene: TRBV12-5
D gene: NA
clone size: NA
CDR3 protein: CASGLGGGSTEAFF
CDR3 DNA: TGTGCTAGTGGTTTGGGAGGAGGGAGCACTGAAGCTTTCTTT

J gene: TRBJ1-1
V gene: TRBV10-2
D gene: TRBD1
clone size: NA
CDR3 protein: CASTDRGANTEAFF
CDR3 DNA: TGCGCCAGCACTGACAGGGGTGCCAACACTGAAGCTTTCTTT

J gene: TRBJ2-7
V gene: TRBV13
D gene: TRBD1
clone size: NA
CDR3 protein: CASSLTLYDRESYEQYF
CDR3 DNA: TGTGCCAGCAGCCTCACTCTATATGACAGGGAATCCTACGAGCAGTACTTC

J gene: TRBJ2-7
V gene: TRBV4-2
D gene: NA
clone size: once
CDR3 protein: CASSQVDISYEQYF
CDR3 DNA: TGTGCCAGCAGCCAAGTGGACATCTCCTACGAGCAGTACTTC